The 21 T cell receptor beta chains below were found in one sample sequenced in a study of T-cell reconstitution after alpha-beta-depleted transplantation in children. Unique molecular identifiers were incorporated into the prepared TCRbeta library. TCRdb re-analysed the PCR reads in MiXCR, keeping a single row per CDR3 protein. The sample yields hundreds of thousands of distinct CDR3 sequences, about an eighth seen once. The source was PBMCs, collected before TCRalphabeta/CD19-depleted stem cell transplant. The receptors originated from a girl aged 2-10 years with congenital amegakaryocytic thrombocytopenia, due to receive a stem cell transplant.

Many counts were recorded for this clonotype. The rearrangement links TRBV29-1 to TRBJ2-7; 8 nucleotides align to TRBD1. After removal of 4 bases from V and 4 bases from J, the junction contained 3 bases not matched to a gene. This CDR3 region has 12 residues. Germline values: CDR1 SQVTM, CDR2 ANQGSEA. As DNA, the CDR3 is TGCAGCGTTGCAGGGGGCGCGTACGAGCAGTACTTC. It is translated as CSVAGGAYEQYF.

The chain recombines TRBV28 with TRBJ1-5; D gene uncertain. Germline V gene lookup returns CDR1 MDHEN and CDR2 SYDVKM. CDR3 length: 14 residues. Trimming cost V 6 bases and J 3 bases, with 12 bases left between them. CDR3 loop: CASSIGIDNQPQHF. The CDR3 DNA follows: TGTGCCAGCAGCATCGGGATCGACAATCAGCCCCAGCATTTT.

This clonotype was recorded a few times. The chain joins TRBV5-1 to TRBJ2-7, with 7 nucleotides matching TRBD1. There are 14 residues in the CDR3. Per the germline V gene, CDR1 is SGHRS and CDR2 is YFSETQ. The V gene end was trimmed by 4 bases and the J gene end by 2 bases; junction bases not matched to a gene: 6. The CDR3 region has the DNA TGCGCCAGCAGCATACCGGGACAGACCTACGAGCAGTACTTC. Protein: CASSIPGQTYEQYF.

This clonotype was observed many times. The chain uses TRBV20-1 and TRBJ2-7; TRBD1 matches 8 bases. CDR3 size: 12 residues. Germline CDR1 reads DFQATT; CDR2 reads SNEGSKA (reference sequence). The V and J ends lost 3 bases and 5 bases, in that order; junction bases with no gene match: 3. CDR3 amino acids: CSASSRGHEQYF. The CDR3 region has the DNA TGCAGTGCTAGTTCCAGGGGGCACGAGCAGTACTTC.

This clonotype has a handful of counts. The chain couples TRBV29-1 to TRBJ2-2; 10 bases are a match to TRBD1. V lost 7 bases to trimming and J lost 7 bases; unmatched junction nucleotides: 12. Germline V gene lookup returns CDR1 SQVTM and CDR2 ANQGSEA. The CDR3 extends over 15 amino acids. The CDR3 sequence is CSASGQGFVSGELFF. CDR3 DNA sequence: TGCAGCGCTTCGGGACAGGGGTTTGTTAGCGGGGAGCTGTTTTTT.

This clonotype came up a few times. The V and J genes are TRBV18 and TRBJ2-5, with D unclear. The germline CDR1 and CDR2 sequences are KGHSH and LQKENI. CDR3 length: 12 residues. Trimming left V 6 bases short and J 5 bases short, with 10 bases between. CDR3 in DNA: TGTGCCAGCTCCGATCGCTTGGAGACCCAGTACTTC. Its protein product is CASSDRLETQYF.

This clonotype was counted a few times. This chain uses TRBV10-3 with TRBJ2-2; 9 bases line up with TRBD1. This CDR3 region has 13 residues. Losses at the gene ends were 11 bases for V and 7 bases for J; bases not matched to a gene: 8. The germline V gene encodes CDR1 ENHRY and CDR2 SYGVKD. In DNA form, the CDR3 reads TGTGCCGTCCGGACAGGGGCAGGCGGGGAGCTGTTTTTT. Protein product: CAVRTGAGGELFF.

In the case of this clonotype: Relative to the germline gene, one junction end is altered; a read error may explain this. The V gene is TRBV3-1, the J gene TRBJ2-1, with D possibly being TRBD1 (6 bases). Per the germline V gene, CDR1 is LGHDT and CDR2 is YNNKEL (reference sequence). The CDR3 runs to 17 residues. The CDR3 reads CATSHRPDRSSYNEQFF. CDR3 in DNA: TGTGCCACCAGCCATCGCCCCGACAGGAGCTCCTACAATGAGCAGTTCTTC.

This clonotype occurred many times. The V and J genes are TRBV20-1 and TRBJ2-3, with D tentatively TRBD1 (5 bases). This CDR3 has 12 amino acids. Per germline, CDR1 DFQATT and CDR2 SNEGSKA (reference sequence). Trimming took off 0 bases at V and 4 bases at J, with 5 bases between the two ends. CDR3 loop: CSAREGADTQYF. In DNA form, the CDR3 reads TGCAGTGCTAGAGAAGGGGCAGATACGCAGTATTTT.

This clonotype was seen repeatedly, ten times or more. The genes are TRBV20-1 and TRBJ2-1; D gene uncertain. CDR1 and CDR2 (germline): DFQATT, SNEGSKA (reference sequence). V lost 0 bases and J lost 8, with 5 bases in between. CDR3 length: 11 amino acids. CDR3 DNA: TGCAGTGCTAGAGATCGCTATGAGCAGTTCTTC. This codes for CSARDRYEQFF.

Details on this clonotype: Relative to the germline gene, one junction end is altered; a read error may explain this. This rearrangement joins TRBV4-1 to TRBJ2-3; D call uncertain. This CDR3 has 16 amino acids. Germline V CDR1 and CDR2: MGHRA, YSYEKL. CDR3 sequence: CASSQSLLVVADTRYF. CDR3 in DNA: TGCGCCAGCAGCCAAAGTCTTTTAGTAGTTGCAGATACGCGGTATTTT.

This chain joins TRBV5-1 and TRBJ1-2, with 10 bases matching TRBD1. The V gene's germline CDR1 is SGHRS and CDR2 YFSETQ. V lost 4 bases to trimming and J lost 4 bases; unmatched junction nucleotides: 10. This CDR3 has 16 residues. The CDR3 is CASSPGTGAHGYGYTF. Written as DNA, the CDR3 is TGCGCCAGCAGCCCCGGGACAGGGGCCCATGGCTATGGCTACACCTTC.

This clonotype appeared many times. This rearrangement joins TRBV10-3 to TRBJ1-1; TRBD1 matches 7 bases. V shed 2 bases and J 0 bases; nucleotides not matched to a gene: 9. The CDR3 extends over 17 amino acids. Germline V gives CDR1 ENHRY, CDR2 SYGVKD. Written as DNA, the CDR3 is TGTGCCATCAGTGAGGTGCAGGGGGAATTTTTGAACACTGAAGCTTTCTTT. Its translation: CAISEVQGEFLNTEAFF.

V and J are TRBV7-2 and TRBJ2-3, with 16 bases fitting TRBD2. Losses at the gene ends were 5 bases for V and 5 bases for J; bases not matched to a gene: 4. Germline V gene sequence: CDR1 SGHTA, CDR2 FQGNSA. The CDR3 has 16 residues. CDR3 loop: CASSSGTSGRGDTQYF. In DNA form, the CDR3 reads TGTGCCAGCAGCAGCGGGACTAGCGGGAGGGGAGATACGCAGTATTTT.

This clonotype was counted only a few times. This chain links TRBV7-3 with TRBJ2-3; 8 positions agree with TRBD2. This CDR3 has 17 amino acids. CDR1 and CDR2 from the germline V gene are SGHTA and FQGTGA. The V segment lost 5 bases and the J segment 6 bases; nucleotides outside the gene matches: 16. The CDR3 region has the DNA TGTGCCAGCAGCCCGATAACTAGCGGACCAATACCGGATACGCAGTATTTT. This gives the protein CASSPITSGPIPDTQYF.

This chain uses TRBV7-9 with TRBJ2-7, with a possible D match to TRBD2 (6 bases). CDR1 SEHNR and CDR2 FQNEAQ come from the germline V gene (reference sequence). V dropped 5 bases and J dropped 3 bases, with 17 bases sitting between them. This CDR3 is built from 15 residues. DNA of the CDR3: TGTGCCAGCAGCGACCCTAAGAGGGAGGTCTACGAGCAGTACTTC. Residues: CASSDPKREVYEQYF.

This clonotype was observed a few times. V usage is TRBV29-1 and J usage is TRBJ1-4; D ambiguous. The CDR3 spans 11 residues. The V end lost 5 bases, the J end lost 5 bases, and 6 bases lay between the germline ends. Germline V gene sequence: CDR1 SQVTM, CDR2 ANQGSEA. The DNA of the CDR3 is TGCAGCGTTCTCCGGAATGAAAAACTGTTTTTT. It is translated as CSVLRNEKLFF. Complete variable domain (other parts from reference TRBV29-1 and TRBJ1-4): SAVISQKPSRDICQRGTSLTIQCQVDSQVTMMFWYRQQPGQSLTLIATANQGSEATYESGFVIDKFPISRPNLTFSTLTVSNMSPEDSSIYLCSVLRNEKLFFGSGTQLSVL.

The chain uses TRBV29-1 and TRBJ2-7; tentatively, D is TRBD2 (6 bases). The germline V gene has CDR1 SQVTM and CDR2 ANQGSEA. The CDR3 has 13 residues. Trimming removed 6 bases at V and 3 bases at J, with 15 bases between. The chain's CDR3 is CSVPGSSGYEQYF. The CDR3 DNA reads TGCAGCGTGCCCGGGAGTAGCGGCTACGAGCAGTACTTC.

DNA for the CDR3: TGCGCCAGCAGCTTGGGCGGAGACAACAATGAGCAGTTCTTC. Translated: CASSLGGDNNEQFF. The rearrangement joins TRBV5-1 to TRBJ2-1; D gene ambiguous. The CDR3 has 14 residues. CDR1 is SGHRS, CDR2 YFSETQ, per germline. V dropped 0 bases and J dropped 5 bases, with 9 bases sitting between them.

Ten or more counts support this clonotype. This chain joins TRBV11-2 and TRBJ1-1; possible D gene TRBD1, 6 bases. The CDR3 has 15 residues. Germline values: CDR1 SGHAT, CDR2 FQNNGV. V lost 7 bases and J lost 7, with 22 bases in between. The DNA of the CDR3 is TGTGCCAGCACCCGCGGTGTTCGGGGGCTAGATGAAGCTTTCTTT. Translated: CASTRGVRGLDEAFF.

This clonotype was recorded a few times. CDR3 coding DNA: TGTGCCATCAGTGAGTCCGCCGGGGAGCTGTTTTTT. Translated, it gives CAISESAGELFF. The chain joins TRBV10-3 to TRBJ2-2; D is ambiguous. Germline V gives CDR1 ENHRY, CDR2 SYGVKD. V was pared by 0 bases and J by 6 bases, with 2 bases between. The CDR3 has 12 amino acids.